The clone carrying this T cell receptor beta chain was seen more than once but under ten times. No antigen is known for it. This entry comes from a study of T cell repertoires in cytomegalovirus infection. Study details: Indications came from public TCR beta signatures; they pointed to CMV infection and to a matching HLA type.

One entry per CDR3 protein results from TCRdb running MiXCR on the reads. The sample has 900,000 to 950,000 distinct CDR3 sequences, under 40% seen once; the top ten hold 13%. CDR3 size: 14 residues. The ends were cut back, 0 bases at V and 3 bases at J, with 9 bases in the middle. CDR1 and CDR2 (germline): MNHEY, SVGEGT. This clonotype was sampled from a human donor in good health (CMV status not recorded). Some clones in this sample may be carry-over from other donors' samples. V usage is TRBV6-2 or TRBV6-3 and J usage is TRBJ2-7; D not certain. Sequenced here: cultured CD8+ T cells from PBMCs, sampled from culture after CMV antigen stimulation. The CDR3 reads CASSYSRYGYEQYV. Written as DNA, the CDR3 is TGTGCCAGCAGTTACTCGAGGTACGGCTACGAGCAGTACGTC.